The following is a T cell receptor beta chain sequence with its context. The sample originates from a study of blood T cell repertoires in COVID-19. Repertoires were generated with immunoSEQ multiplex PCR, while TCRdb's copy carries only in-frame clones and drops some. This table holds over 250,000 clones, about 80% found once. The sequence derives from a man aged 30 to 45 with acute COVID-19. Sequenced material: PBMCs or T cells enriched from blood (not recorded which).

For the CDR3, the DNA is TGCGCCAGCAGCCGGGAAGGGGGGGAAGGGACCCAGTACTTC. Residues: CASSREGGEGTQYF. The chain uses TRBV4-1 and TRBJ2-5; a possible D gene is TRBD2 (7 bases). The CDR3 is 14 residues long. Germline V gene data show CDR1 as MGHRA and CDR2 as YSYEKL. V dropped 4 bases and J dropped 7 bases, with 16 bases sitting between them.